Following are 17 T cell receptor beta chains from one sample sequenced in a study of technical replicates of blood from a few donors. Profiling relied on immunoSEQ multiplex PCR, and the TCRdb table lists in-frame clones only, not all of them. In the table there are fewer than 90,000 clones, roughly 94% of which are singletons. The sequenced material came from T cells isolated from PBMCs. All receptors come from a human donor in good health.

The CDR3 here is CASSPDTGELFF. The CDR3 bases are TGTGCCAGCAGCCCTGACACCGGGGAGCTGTTTTTT. The V call is TRBV9, the J call TRBJ2-2; D ambiguous. The germline CDR1 and CDR2 sequences are SGDLS and YYNGEE. V was pared by 4 bases and J by 3 bases, with 4 bases between. CDR3 length: 12 amino acids.

The rearrangement joins TRBV9 to TRBJ2-7; TRBD1 might be the D (7 bases). CDR1 and CDR2 from the germline V gene are SGDLS and YYNGEE. Trimming took off 2 bases at V and 6 bases at J, with 15 bases between the two ends. This CDR3 comprises 14 residues. In DNA form, the CDR3 reads TGTGCCAGCAGCGTCAGCGGTCAGGGGGGCGAGCAGTACTTC. This codes for CASSVSGQGGEQYF.

This clone is medium-sized by share. This rearrangement joins TRBV6-1 to TRBJ2-3; 12 positions match TRBD2. Germline trimming cut 2 bases from V and 4 bases from J; bases unmatched to any gene: 1. Per germline, CDR1 MNHNS and CDR2 SASEGT. CDR3 length: 15 amino acids. For the CDR3, the DNA is TGTGCCAGCAGTGAACTAGCGGGAGGGCCAGATACGCAGTATTTT. It yields the protein CASSELAGGPDTQYF.

This chain connects TRBV19 to TRBJ1-5; possible D gene TRBD1, 5 bases. Trimming took 8 bases from V and 6 from J, leaving 17 bases between them. The CDR3 extends over 14 amino acids. CDR1 and CDR2 from the germline V gene are LNHDA and SQIVND (reference sequence). CDR3 coding DNA: TGTGCCAGTGAAAGGGGCGACAGTAGTCAGCCCCAGCATTTT. Translating gives CASERGDSSQPQHF.

The rearrangement uses TRBV19 and TRBJ1-5; TRBD1 matches 8 bases. CDR3 length: 14 amino acids. Germline CDR1 and CDR2: LNHDA and SQIVND (reference sequence). The V segment lost 7 bases and the J segment 6 bases; nucleotides outside the gene matches: 8. CDR3 sequence reads: CASTTGQGIQPQHF. CDR3 in DNA: TGTGCCAGTACAACAGGACAGGGCATTCAGCCCCAGCATTTT.

V and J are TRBV7-2 and TRBJ2-5, with D possibly TRBD2 on 5 matching bases. V shed 4 bases and J shed 1 base, with 16 bases lying between them. This CDR3 region has 16 residues. Germline V gene data show CDR1 as SGHTA and CDR2 as FQGNSA. The CDR3 here is CASSSLGQAVQETQYF. The CDR3 nucleotides are TGTGCCAGCAGCTCTCTCGGCCAAGCGGTCCAAGAGACCCAGTACTTC.

The chain recombines TRBV7-2 with TRBJ2-7, with D possibly matching TRBD2 (5 bases). The CDR3 is made up of 12 amino acids. The V end was cut by 4 bases, the J end by 3 bases, with 7 bases between. CDR1 is SGHTA, CDR2 FQGNSA, per germline. The CDR3 nucleotides are TGTGCCAGCAGCTCCCGGGACTACGAGCAGTACTTC. Its translation is CASSSRDYEQYF.

The chain links TRBV29-1 to TRBJ2-5; TRBD1 matches at 9 bases. Germline V gene lookup returns CDR1 SQVTM and CDR2 ANQGSEA. The CDR3 loop spans 15 amino acids. J gave up 5 bases and V 8 bases, and 15 bases lay outside the gene matches. Here the CDR3 reads CSSRDSTGGGETQYF. The CDR3 DNA reads TGCAGCTCCAGGGATTCAACAGGGGGCGGTGAGACCCAGTACTTC. Supplemented by reference TRBV29-1 and TRBJ2-5, the full variable domain reads SAVISQKPSRDICQRGTSLTIQCQVDSQVTMMFWYRQQPGQSLTLIATANQGSEATYESGFVIDKFPISRPNLTFSTLTVSNMSPEDSSIYLCSSRDSTGGGETQYFGPGTRLLVL.

The V and J genes are TRBV4-3 and TRBJ2-3; D gene unclear. The CDR3 contains 13 residues. CDR1 and CDR2 (germline): LGHNA, YSLEER. V shed 1 base and J shed 5 bases, with 7 bases lying between them. CDR3 bases: TGCGCCAGCAGCCAAGGGTCACAAGATACGCAGTATTTT. This encodes CASSQGSQDTQYF.

The chain combines TRBV6-5 with TRBJ2-3; the match to TRBD1 covers 7 bases. V trimming: 6 bases; J trimming: 0 bases; junction bases outside the gene matches: 3. CDR3 length: 14 residues. CDR1 and CDR2 (germline): MNHEY, SVGAGI. CDR3: CASRTGISTDTQYF. CDR3 DNA: TGTGCCAGCAGGACAGGGATTAGCACAGATACGCAGTATTTT.

The chain carries TRBV18 and TRBJ2-7, with 8 bases identical to TRBD1. Unmatched junction bases numbered 19, after V lost 6 bases and J lost 3 bases. The CDR3 totals 18 residues. The V gene's germline CDR1 is KGHSH and CDR2 LQKENI. CDR3 region: CASSSGTQGARLSYEQYF. DNA for the CDR3: TGTGCCAGCTCGTCGGGTACCCAGGGGGCGCGGTTAAGCTACGAGCAGTACTTC.

The CDR3 DNA reads TGTGCCAGCAGCACCCGTCCGAACATGAACACTGAAGCTTTCTTT. Amino acids: CASSTRPNMNTEAFF. The chain recombines TRBV7-3 with TRBJ1-1; D gene ambiguous. Germline CDR1 is SGHTA and CDR2 is FQGTGA. This CDR3 contains 15 residues. V was pared by 5 bases and J by 0 bases, with 13 bases between.

CDR3 DNA: TGTGCCAGCAGTTCGGGACAGTCCTACGAGCAGTACTTC. Encoded protein: CASSSGQSYEQYF. The chain uses TRBV27 and TRBJ2-7; 7 bases line up with TRBD1. V gave up 4 bases and J gave up 1 base; unmatched junction bases: 1. The CDR3 is made up of 13 amino acids. Germline-derived CDR1 and CDR2 are MNHEY and SMNVEV (reference sequence).

The chain couples TRBV5-1 to TRBJ1-1; D might be TRBD1 (5 bases). Trimming stripped 4 bases from V and 5 bases from J, with 18 bases between. This CDR3 has 15 residues. Per the germline V gene, CDR1 is SGHRS and CDR2 is YFSETQ. CDR3 protein: CASSLSAGVGTEAFF. DNA of the CDR3: TGCGCCAGCAGCCTATCGGCGGGGGTAGGAACTGAAGCTTTCTTT.

The chain has TRBV10-1 and TRBJ1-5; 7 positions match TRBD1. Trimming took 6 bases from V and 3 from J; bases not matched to a gene: 17. CDR3 length equals 18 residues. Germline V CDR1 and CDR2: WNHNN, SYGVQD (reference sequence). The chain's CDR3 is CASSRRGTEGAINQPQHF. The CDR3 region has the DNA TGCGCCAGCAGCCGCAGGGGGACGGAGGGAGCGATCAATCAGCCCCAGCATTTT.

The genes are TRBV4-1 and TRBJ1-3; D gene ambiguous. Trimming left V 0 bases short and J 1 base short, with 10 bases between. CDR3 length equals 16 residues. Germline V lookup: CDR1 MGHRA, CDR2 YSYEKL. This CDR3 is CASSQDGQFSGNTIYF. The CDR3 DNA is TGCGCCAGCAGCCAAGATGGGCAGTTTTCTGGAAACACCATATATTTT.

The chain has TRBV6-1 and TRBJ1-1; no firm D call. The CDR3 length is 15 residues. The germline V gene encodes CDR1 MNHNS and CDR2 SASEGT. The V end lost 1 base, the J end lost 0 bases, and 9 bases lay between the germline ends. The CDR3 region is CASSEDWALNTEAFF. CDR3 nucleotide sequence: TGTGCCAGCAGTGAAGACTGGGCCCTGAACACTGAAGCTTTCTTT.